This section outlines one T cell receptor beta chain sequence together with its context. Antigen: not known. Clones were read by immunoSEQ multiplex PCR, and TCRdb kept only the in-frame ones, dropping some. Seen here are 450,000 to 550,000 clones, 70% to 90% observed once, and the top ten hold 1.5% to 2%. Between the trimmed V and J ends, which lost 1 base and 2 bases, there was a span of 13 bases. There are 16 residues in the CDR3. Looked up from germline, CDR1 is LGHNA and CDR2 is YSLEER. The data are from a study of Ad26.COV2.S vaccination and SARS-CoV-2 variants. Overall study results and limits: Vaccine recipients surpassed placebo recipients in spike-specific TCR breadth.

Treatment here: approximately 18 received Ad26.COV2.S at low or high dose, single or two shots; 5 received placebo; per-sample allocation not given. Vaccine and placebo recipients were sampled on day 63 after the first injection. The chain joins TRBV4-3 to TRBJ2-3; unclear D gene. Material: peripheral blood, obtained in a trial of Ad26.COV2.S vaccine versus placebo. The sequence came from a person between 18 and 60 years old who received the Ad26.COV2.S COVID-19 vaccine or a placebo. CDR3 in amino acids: CASSQVARADTDTQYF. CDR3 sequence (DNA): TGCGCCAGCAGCCAAGTTGCTCGGGCGGACACAGATACGCAGTATTTT.